This T cell receptor (beta chain) came from a study of CD8 T cells in ankylosing spondylitis. A single record per CDR3 protein comes from TCRdb applying MiXCR to the 5' RACE reads. The sample includes approximately 200,000 distinct CDR3 sequences, 9.5% to 15% of them seen just once. This clonotype turned up a few times. The CDR3 covers 16 residues. This TCR derives from a male donor with ankylosing spondylitis or in good health (not recorded which). Sequenced sample: blood, either unsorted or a sorted T cell fraction (not recorded which). J is TRBJ2-2 and V is TRBV21-1; TRBD1 is the table's D call and was not checked against the DNA. TRBV21-1 corresponds to a pseudogene. The CDR3 nucleotides read TGTGCCAGCAGCAAGCTGACAGGGGGCGGCACCGGGGAGCTGTTTTTT. Amino acids: CASSKLTGGGTGELFF.